Listed below are T cell receptor beta chains from one sample, sequenced in a study of cytomegalovirus exposure and HLA in healthy donors. The method was immunoSEQ multiplex PCR; TCRdb's version includes in-frame clones alone and lacks a portion of them. Reported are tens of thousands of clones; the ten largest clones contain over 15%. The sample comprised PBMCs. These receptor sequences come from a man in his forties or fifties in good health and CMV-seropositive. CDR3s include the opening cysteine and the closing phenylalanine or tryptophan.

J gene,V gene,CDR3 protein
TRBJ2-5,TRBV7-6,CASSPSGEETQYF
TRBJ2-1,TRBV2,CASRAGTSGSIWFF
TRBJ1-2,TRBV5-1,CASSPGQVAYGYTF
TRBJ2-5,TRBV12-5,CASGLGRRETQYF
TRBJ2-1,TRBV18,CASSRGESSYNEQFF
TRBJ2-7,TRBV30,CAWRPQFYEQYF
TRBJ2-1,TRBV27,CATLGGGGHNEQFF
TRBJ2-2,TRBV19,CASSIGHLNTGELFF
TRBJ2-1,TRBV6-1,CASSEPGTSLNEQFF
TRBJ1-1,TRBV6-5,CASSYSSNTEAFF
TRBJ2-3,TRBV7-9,CASSLGWAGGPKDTQYF
TRBJ1-2,TRBV10-3,CAISEEGGSGYTF
TRBJ1-3,TRBV19,CASSYDSSGNTIYF
TRBJ2-1,TRBV18,CASSPPSDSYNEQFF
TRBJ1-2,TRBV18,CASSPPGSNYGYTF
TRBJ1-3,TRBV4-3,CASSQSQGAGNTIYF
TRBJ1-5,TRBV5-8,CASSLQTNQPQHF
TRBJ2-1,TRBV10-3,CAISVQEREQFF
TRBJ2-6,TRBV19,CASTPGGGLGPESSGANVLTF
TRBJ1-1,TRBV12-5,CASGSGVNTEAFF